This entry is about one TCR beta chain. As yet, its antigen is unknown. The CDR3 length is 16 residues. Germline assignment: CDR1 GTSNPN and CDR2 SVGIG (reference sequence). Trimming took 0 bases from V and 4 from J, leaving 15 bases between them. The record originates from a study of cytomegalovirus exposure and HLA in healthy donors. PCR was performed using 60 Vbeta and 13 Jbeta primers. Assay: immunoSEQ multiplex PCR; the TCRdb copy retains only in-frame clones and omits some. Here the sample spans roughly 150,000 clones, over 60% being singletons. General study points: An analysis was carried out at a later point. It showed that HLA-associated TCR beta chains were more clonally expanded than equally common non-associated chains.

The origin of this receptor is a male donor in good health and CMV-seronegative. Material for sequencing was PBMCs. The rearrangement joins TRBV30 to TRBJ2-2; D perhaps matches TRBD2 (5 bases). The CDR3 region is CAWSVPGDRTTGELFF. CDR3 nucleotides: TGTGCCTGGAGTGTACCCGGGGATAGGACCACCGGGGAGCTGTTTTTT.